This T cell receptor (beta chain) appears in the sequencing data of a study of early T cells in non-severe SARS-CoV-2 infection (dated by TCRdb to 2020 to 2022). Looking at the study overall: Bulk RNA from unsorted whole blood was used for TCR sequencing, so alpha and beta chains could not be paired. Overall study outcomes, separate from this receptor: Matching against VDJdb was skewed toward anti-spike CD8 responses, likely underestimated virus-specific expansions, and missed private and CD4 specificities.

The study was a case-control design nested within a healthcare worker cohort in London, UK, with weekly nasopharyngeal swab PCR tests and blood sampling. Healthcare workers were recruited between 23 and 31 March 2020, during the week of the UK lockdown, and were followed weekly for up to 16 weeks. With regard to this clonotype: Its antigen has not been determined. There are no base qualities to consult, and no much larger clone falls within one base.

To prepare the library, 5' RACE was applied. The reads were generated on a NextSeq 500. In the TCR library protocol, unique molecular identifiers were attached to individual cDNA molecules to correct for PCR bias and sequencing error. Sequencing covered both TCR alpha and beta chains, and within each sample the abundances of alpha and beta sequences were tightly co-correlated. The authors processed their data as follows. Decombinator V4 was used to annotate the V gene, J gene and CDR3 of the TCR sequences. TCRs were defined as expanded if a significant change between any two time points was detected under a Poisson model with p below 0.0001. TCR abundances were normalised to the total number of TCRs sequenced in each sample and reported as counts per million. MAIT TCRs were defined by TRAV1-2 paired with TRAJ12, TRAJ20 or TRAJ33, and iNKT TCRs by TRAV10 paired with TRAJ18. VDJdb, accessed 1 November 2021, was searched for CMV, EBV and SARS-CoV-2 annotated TCRs, with TCRs annotated for multiple antigens excluded. TCRdb handled the public reads itself, with Q25 trimming in fastp and clone calling in MiXCR, and kept productive beta chains. Identical CDR3 protein sequences are pooled into one entry, listed with their most common genes and DNA. The V and J calls were determined by TCRdb, not by the authors. Counted in this sample were some 91,000 distinct CDR3 sequences; 15% of them appeared once. The ten biggest clones cover 4.5% to 7% of the sample.

V is clipped by 4 bases and J by 3 bases, and the sequence between their germline boundaries is 20 bases long. Taken from cysteine to phenylalanine, the CDR3 has 16 residues. Left in the record is the CDR3 DNA by itself, 48 bases read in frame from the first base. The germline V gene provides CDR1 SGHRS and CDR2 YFSETQ. The chain links TRBV5-1 with TRBJ2-7; the D segment could be TRBD1, given 5 matching bases. This TCR was sampled from an adult who was a healthcare worker with PCR-confirmed SARS-CoV-2 infection or an uninfected control (not recorded which). Source material: whole blood. The CDR3: CASSPTPDRPFYEQYF. The bases read TGCGCCAGCAGCCCGACCCCTGACAGACCCTTCTACGAGCAGTACTTC.